Following are 3 T cell receptor beta chains from one sample sequenced in a study of T-cell memory formation after mild COVID-19. TCRdb reanalysed the 5' RACE reads using MiXCR and keeps one entry per CDR3 protein. The table has 110,000 to 150,000 distinct CDR3 sequences, about 25% seen once; the top ten hold roughly 25%. The sample was PBMCs or a T cell subset sorted from them (not recorded which). The source is an adult woman who had mild COVID-19 (a few samples of this study predate the infection). Cell type and time point are not known.

This clonotype was detected only a few times. The chain recombines TRBV21-1 with TRBJ2-5; TRBD1, as called in the table, went unchecked against the DNA. TRBV21-1 represents a pseudogene. The length of the CDR3 is 14 residues. CDR3 protein: CATHELGPQETQYF. Written as DNA, the CDR3 is TGTGCCACCCACGAGCTGGGACCGCAAGAGACCCAGTACTTC.

This clonotype was observed a handful of times. The chain employs TRBV29-1 and TRBJ1-4; no clear D gene. This CDR3 comprises 14 residues. The V end was cut by 6 bases, the J end by 2 bases, with 13 bases between. CDR1 is SQVTM, CDR2 ANQGSEA, per germline. CDR3 sequence (DNA): TGCAGCGTGACCCCTCTGGCGACTAATGAAAAACTGTTTTTT. Translating gives CSVTPLATNEKLFF.

There are a few counts of this clonotype. This chain joins TRBV13 and TRBJ2-3; 8 bases fit TRBD1. The CDR3 is 17 residues long. V trimming: 1 base; J trimming: 2 bases; junction bases outside the gene matches: 8. Germline loops: CDR1 PRHDT, CDR2 FYEKMQ (reference sequence). The CDR3 sequence is CASSLEPGTGLTDTQYF. CDR3 coding DNA: TGTGCCAGCAGCTTAGAGCCCGGGACAGGCCTCACAGATACGCAGTATTTT.